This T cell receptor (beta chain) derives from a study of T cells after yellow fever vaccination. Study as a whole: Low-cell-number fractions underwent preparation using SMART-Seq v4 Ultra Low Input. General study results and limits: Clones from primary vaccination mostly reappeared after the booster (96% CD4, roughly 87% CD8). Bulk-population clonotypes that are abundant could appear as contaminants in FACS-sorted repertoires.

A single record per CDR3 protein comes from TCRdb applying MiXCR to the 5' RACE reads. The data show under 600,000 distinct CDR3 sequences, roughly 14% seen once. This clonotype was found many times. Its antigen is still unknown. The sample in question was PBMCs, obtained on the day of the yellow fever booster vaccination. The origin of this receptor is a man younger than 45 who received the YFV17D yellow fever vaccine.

The CDR3 DNA reads as TGTGCCAGTAGTCCGACAGGGGGCACAGATACGCAGTATTTT. Translation: CASSPTGGTDTQYF. V usage is TRBV19 and J usage is TRBJ2-3, with 8 nucleotides matching TRBD1. Germline V lookup: CDR1 LNHDA, CDR2 SQIVND (reference sequence). The V gene end was trimmed by 5 bases and the J gene end by 1 base; junction bases not matched to a gene: 2. This CDR3 is built from 14 residues.